The 8 T cell receptor beta chains given below trace back to one sample, sequenced in a study of shared clonotypes between healthy human individuals. CD45RO-negative cells were positively selected for CCR7, leaving out terminally differentiated effector memory CD45RA+ cells. Repertoires were generated with immunoSEQ multiplex PCR, while TCRdb's copy carries only in-frame clones and drops some. In the table there are around 1,900,000 clones, about 93% of which are singletons. The specimen was naive CD8+ T cells from PBMCs. These receptors came from a man aged 18-30 years in good health. Some clones in this sample may be carry-over from other donors' samples.

V gene TRBV29-1 combines with J gene TRBJ2-7; TRBD1 is a possible D gene (5 bases). V lost 6 bases and J lost 3, with 9 bases in between. The CDR3 consists of 11 residues. CDR1 is SQVTM, CDR2 ANQGSEA, per germline. The CDR3 is CSVQTVYEQYF. As DNA, the CDR3 is TGCAGCGTGCAGACAGTCTACGAGCAGTACTTC.

The chain recombines TRBV13 with TRBJ1-1; the match to TRBD1 covers 7 bases. Per germline, CDR1 PRHDT and CDR2 FYEKMQ (reference sequence). V dropped 5 bases and J dropped 3; count of bases not matched to a gene: 12. This CDR3 contains 16 residues. CDR3 amino acids: CASSPSGGFYHTEAFF. The CDR3 DNA is TGTGCCAGCAGCCCCTCAGGGGGGTTTTATCACACTGAAGCTTTCTTT.

This clone was recorded once. The chain is built from TRBV19 and TRBJ1-2, with D unresolved. The CDR3 has 12 amino acids. The germline CDR1 and CDR2 sequences are LNHDA and SQIVND (reference sequence). V lost 3 bases to trimming and J lost 6 bases, with 8 bases between them. CDR3 sequence: CASSILKDGYTF. The CDR3 region has the DNA TGTGCCAGTAGTATCCTTAAAGATGGCTACACCTTC.

The chain joins TRBV25-1 to TRBJ1-5; possibly TRBD1 for D (5 bases). Germline V gene lookup returns CDR1 MGHDK and CDR2 SYGVNS. The CDR3 consists of 16 residues. V lost 2 bases and J lost 2, with 13 bases in between. The CDR3 nucleotides read TGTGCCAGCAGTGAAAGGGGACTGCGGGGCAATCAGCCCCAGCATTTT. This gives the protein CASSERGLRGNQPQHF.

The V and J genes are TRBV15 and TRBJ2-7, with 7 bases that match TRBD1. CDR3 size: 13 residues. Germline assignment: CDR1 LNHNV and CDR2 YYDKDF (reference sequence). J gave up 5 bases and V 4 bases, and 5 bases lay outside the gene matches. The DNA for the CDR3 is TGTGCCACCAGCACAACACAGGGGAACGAGCAGTACTTC. Translated: CATSTTQGNEQYF.

The gene calls are TRBV5-8 and TRBJ2-7, with D possibly being TRBD2 (5 bases). The CDR3 is 14 amino acids. Trimming pared 0 bases from V and 2 bases from J, leaving 9 bases between. Germline V gene data show CDR1 as SGHTS and CDR2 as YDEGEE. The CDR3 nucleotides read TGTGCCAGCAGCTTGGGAGGGAGCGCCTACGAGCAGTACTTC. It specifies CASSLGGSAYEQYF.

The V and J genes are TRBV28 and TRBJ1-5; 9 nucleotides agree with TRBD1. There are 15 residues in the CDR3. The trim removed 5 bases at V and 3 bases at J, leaving 5 bases unmatched. Germline loops: CDR1 MDHEN, CDR2 SYDVKM. CDR3 protein: CASSRDRDYNQPQHF. The CDR3 region has the DNA TGTGCCAGCAGTAGGGACAGGGACTACAATCAGCCCCAGCATTTT.

V usage is TRBV6-1 and J usage is TRBJ2-5; tentative D call: TRBD2 (6 bases). V gave up 4 bases and J gave up 5 bases, with 20 bases separating them. The CDR3 covers 16 residues. Per germline, CDR1 MNHNS and CDR2 SASEGT. The CDR3 protein is CASSVPGLRVAETQYF. For the CDR3, the DNA is TGTGCCAGCAGTGTCCCGGGACTGCGCGTTGCGGAGACCCAGTACTTC.